Here is one TCR beta chain with its context. The antigen is undetermined. The sample's treatment: oral pan-JAK inhibitor, 5-10 mg twice daily. The data were obtained in a study of CD8+ T cells in alopecia areata. Looking at the study overall: Those treated were given oral tofacitinib at 5 to 10 mg twice daily. Affected scalp percentage determined the severity score of treated patients. General study results and limits: Possibly because of HLA-related factors, TCR sharing was less clear across patients than in mice.

Germline V gene data show CDR1 as MDHEN and CDR2 as SYDVKM. The CDR3 is 16 residues long. The V segment lost 5 bases and the J segment 1 base; nucleotides outside the gene matches: 4. Following RNA extraction, reverse transcription yielded cDNA that acted as the sequencing template. Only in-frame clones appear in the TCRdb table, and some are missing; sequencing was by immunoSEQ multiplex PCR. Counted here are 150,000 to 200,000 clones, about 60% occurring once; the ten biggest clones make up over 3%. This chain uses TRBV28 with TRBJ2-5; 13 bases are shared with TRBD2. This sequence was found in a human donor with alopecia areata. Sequencing was performed on CD4+ T cells sorted from blood, taken at week 4, from a patient treated with tofacitinib. The CDR3 DNA sequence: TGTGCCAGCAGTATCGGACTAGCGGGGGCCCAAGAGACCCAGTACTTC. Amino acid sequence: CASSIGLAGAQETQYF.